These 20 T cell receptor beta chains were sequenced from one sample in a study of synovial regulatory T cells in juvenile arthritis. Profiling relied on immunoSEQ multiplex PCR, and the TCRdb table lists in-frame clones only, not all of them. The ten most abundant clones cover around 0.6% of a sample with approximately 6,400 clones. Input material: Treg cells from blood. Specified subset: remaining (HLA-DR-negative) circulating blood Treg cells. Every receptor here comes from a donor younger than 30 with juvenile idiopathic arthritis.

This chain connects TRBV10-1 to TRBJ2-7; the D call of TRBD2 rests on TCRdb alone, since no DNA is present to check it. Germline lookup yields CDR1 WNHNN and CDR2 SYGVQD (reference sequence). This CDR3 contains 21 residues. The coding DNA is unavailable. The CDR3 loop is CAIRDTRTRLAGGPVIYEQYF.

The chain is built from TRBV5-1 and TRBJ2-5; TCRdb's D call of TRBD1 is untestable without DNA. This CDR3 contains 17 residues. DNA is not on record. The V gene's germline CDR1 is SGHRS and CDR2 YFSETQ. The CDR3 protein is CASSPTGSGGKEETQYF.

The rearrangement joins TRBV28 to TRBJ1-2; TCRdb's D call, TRBD1, is unchecked because there is no DNA. The CDR3 is 16 amino acids. Only the protein sequence is given. Germline CDR1 is MDHEN and CDR2 is SYDVKM. CDR3 residues: CASSLLQGARGSGYTF.

CDR3 in amino acids: CATRVFSGTVYNQPQHF. The chain couples TRBV15 to TRBJ1-5. The CDR3 has 17 residues. No coding sequence is recorded. Germline CDR1 LNHNV, CDR2 YYDKDF (reference sequence).

This chain uses TRBV19 with TRBJ2-7; TCRdb reports TRBD1, a call that lacks DNA to check it against. Germline CDR1 is LNHDA and CDR2 is SQIVND (reference sequence). This CDR3 spans 14 amino acids. Only the protein is available. The CDR3 sequence is CASSYYRDLNEQYF.

The V and J genes are TRBV10-3 and TRBJ1-1. CDR3 length equals 14 residues. This entry has no DNA. Germline assignment: CDR1 ENHRY and CDR2 SYGVKD. CDR3 in amino acids: CAIRQSIKNTEAFF.

The chain recombines TRBV27 with TRBJ2-5. The CDR3 extends over 16 amino acids. No DNA is recorded. CDR1 MNHEY and CDR2 SMNVEV come from the germline V gene (reference sequence). CDR3 protein: CASSSLSGKNQETQYF.

V is TRBV28 and J is TRBJ2-1; the D call of TRBD2 rests on TCRdb alone, since no DNA is present to check it. The germline V gene encodes CDR1 MDHEN and CDR2 SYDVKM. The CDR3 runs to 12 residues. DNA is not recorded here. CDR3 residues: CASSLPSGEQFF.

The rearrangement links TRBV28 to TRBJ1-1; without DNA, the TCRdb call of TRBD1 cannot be checked. Per germline, CDR1 MDHEN and CDR2 SYDVKM. This CDR3 has 17 residues. No DNA has been recorded. The CDR3 here is CASSSPGQGWGNTEAFF.

CDR3 sequence reads: CSARDSPEAFF. The chain links TRBV20-1 to TRBJ1-1. The CDR3 spans 11 residues. No DNA accompanies this entry. CDR1 and CDR2 (germline): DFQATT, SNEGSKA (reference sequence).

The rearrangement joins TRBV5-1 to TRBJ2-7. CDR3 length equals 14 residues. DNA for this receptor is not on file. Germline V gives CDR1 SGHRS, CDR2 YFSETQ. The CDR3 loop is CASSPDLNLYEQYF.

V gene TRBV6-1 combines with J gene TRBJ2-1; TCRdb proposes TRBD1, but this gene call is untestable without DNA. Germline assignment: CDR1 MNHNS and CDR2 SASEGT. The CDR3 runs to 12 residues. Only the protein is available. CDR3 protein: CASRHRGNEQFF.

This clone is labeled medium-sized based on frequency. This rearrangement joins TRBV5-6 to TRBJ1-2; TCRdb's D gene call, TRBD1, goes unchecked for lack of DNA. The CDR3 extends over 14 amino acids. The nucleotide record is missing. Germline CDR1 SGHDT, CDR2 YYEEEE. The CDR3 here is CASSLMQGAYGYTF. Drawing the rest from reference TRBV5-6 and TRBJ1-2, the complete variable domain is DAGVTQSPTHLIKTRGQQVTLRCSPKSGHDTVSWYQQALGQGPQFIFQYYEEEERQRGNFPDRFSGHQFPNYSSELNVNALLLGDSALYLCASSLMQGAYGYTFGSGTRLTVV.

The CDR3 protein is CSVEGRGRSGANVLTF. The rearrangement joins TRBV29-1 to TRBJ2-6; TCRdb's assignment of TRBD2 cannot be checked, as there is no DNA. Per the germline V gene, CDR1 is SQVTM and CDR2 is ANQGSEA. This CDR3 contains 16 residues. The record lacks a DNA sequence.

This chain links TRBV15 with TRBJ2-2; TCRdb gives TRBD2 as the D gene, but with no DNA this cannot be confirmed. The CDR3 is 14 residues long. The entry carries no DNA sequence. Germline V lookup: CDR1 LNHNV, CDR2 YYDKDF (reference sequence). CDR3 in amino acids: CATNSGRRTGELFF.

Considering frequency, this clone is medium-sized. V and J are TRBV7-9 and TRBJ1-2; the D gene TCRdb calls, TRBD1, cannot be checked with no DNA. This CDR3 is built from 15 residues. No DNA sequence was recorded. Germline V CDR1 and CDR2: SEHNR, FQNEAQ (reference sequence). The CDR3 sequence: CASSFTGGPNYGYTF.

The genes are TRBV7-9 and TRBJ2-1; checking the TCRdb D call of TRBD1 is not possible without DNA. The germline V gene encodes CDR1 SEHNR and CDR2 FQNEAQ (reference sequence). This CDR3 contains 15 residues. DNA was not recorded. The CDR3 reads CASSPGGPAYNEQFF.

This chain uses TRBV27 with TRBJ1-2. Germline CDR1 MNHEY, CDR2 SMNVEV (reference sequence). This CDR3 region has 15 residues. The entry carries no DNA sequence. CDR3: CASSEGRNANYGYTF.

The chain recombines TRBV19 with TRBJ2-1; the TRBD1 assignment by TCRdb is unverifiable without DNA. This CDR3 is built from 15 residues. DNA is not on record. The germline CDR1 and CDR2 sequences are LNHDA and SQIVND (reference sequence). This CDR3 reads CASRLGTGVYHEQFF.

The V call is TRBV18, the J call TRBJ1-4; absent DNA, TCRdb's TRBD1 call cannot be checked. Germline CDR1 reads KGHSH; CDR2 reads LQKENI. The CDR3 is 15 amino acids. This entry has no DNA. CDR3 region: CASSRTGNGNEKLFF.